This TCR beta chain was captured by sequencing in a study of T cell responses to AZD1222 COVID-19 vaccine. General study findings and limits: Only 5 or 6 people who got AZD1222 tested seropositive at baseline. Unmutated variant regions are reportedly the target of nearly half of TCRs that are spike-specific. Clonal diversity may have been underestimated, and the donors were mostly white British, with more females than males. Distributed over spike, vaccine-associated CD4 TCRs predominated at 160-218 and 743-854.

For this clone: What it recognizes is unknown.

Profiling relied on immunoSEQ multiplex PCR, and the TCRdb table lists in-frame clones only, not all of them. The sample includes approximately 110,000 clones, roughly 88% of them seen just once. This CDR3 has 12 amino acids. Looked up from germline, CDR1 is MNHEY and CDR2 is SVGAGI. V was trimmed by 6 bases and J by 4 bases, leaving 9 bases between them. The chain links TRBV6-5 to TRBJ1-1; TRBD1 is a possible D gene (5 bases). The sample consisted of peripheral blood, taken on day 0 of AZD1222 vaccination. This receptor was taken from an adult in good health. The CDR3 DNA sequence: TGTGCCAGCAGCTCCGGGGCCACTGAAGCTTTCTTT. Its protein is CASSSGATEAFF.